Presented here are 24 T cell receptor beta chains from one specimen sequenced in a study of blood T cell repertoires in COVID-19. Assay used: immunoSEQ multiplex PCR; TCRdb lists only in-frame clones, some missing. The data contain over 130,000 clones, about nine tenths of them singletons. The sequencing sample was made of peripheral blood. These receptors were obtained from a human donor in a cohort sampled during active COVID-19.

The chain employs TRBV24-1 and TRBJ1-2; TRBD1 aligns across 10 bases. J was trimmed by 12 bases and V by 4 bases; bases with no gene match: 4. Looked up from germline, CDR1 is KGHDR and CDR2 is SFDVKD. The CDR3 totals 12 residues. CDR3 DNA: TGTGCCACCAGTGAGGGGGACAGGGGCCACACCTTC. Translated, it gives CATSEGDRGHTF.

This clone was seen only a few times. The chain is built from TRBV19 and TRBJ1-5; TRBD1 agrees at 7 bases. The J segment lost 7 bases and the V segment lost 4 bases, leaving 4 bases of the junction unmatched. The length of the CDR3 is 13 residues. The V gene's germline CDR1 is LNHDA and CDR2 SQIVND (reference sequence). The CDR3 region has the DNA TGTGCCAGTAGTAGGGACAGTTGGCAGCCCCAGCATTTT. The encoded protein is CASSRDSWQPQHF. The full variable domain, in which reference TRBV19 and TRBJ1-5 provide the parts outside the CDR3, is DGGITQSPKYLFRKEGQNVTLSCEQNLNHDAMYWYRQDPGQGLRLIYYSQIVNDFQKGDIAEGYSVSREKKESFPLTVTSAQKNPTAFYLCASSRDSWQPQHFGDGTRLSIL.

The rearrangement links TRBV4-1 to TRBJ1-2; 12 bases align to TRBD1. Germline CDR1 reads MGHRA; CDR2 reads YSYEKL. The V gene end was trimmed by 6 bases and the J gene end by 9 bases; junction bases not matched to a gene: 14. This CDR3 contains 16 residues. CDR3 DNA: TGCGCCAGCAGTCAGGACCCGGGACAGGGGGCCGTTAGCTACACCTTC. This codes for CASSQDPGQGAVSYTF.

The V gene is TRBV3-1 (or the pseudogene TRBV3-2), the J gene TRBJ1-1; TRBD1 is a possible D gene (6 bases). The CDR3 is made up of 16 amino acids. Germline V CDR1 and CDR2: LGHDT, YNNKEL (reference sequence). The V gene lost 1 base and the J gene lost 3 bases, with 15 bases spanning the gap. CDR3 sequence: CASSQVAQGRDTEAFF. The CDR3 nucleotides are TGTGCCAGCAGCCAAGTGGCCCAGGGGCGGGACACTGAAGCTTTCTTT.

The chain has TRBV30 and TRBJ1-6, with D uncertain. CDR3 length equals 13 residues. Between the trimmed V and J ends, which lost 1 base and 7 bases, there was a span of 8 bases. Germline V gene data show CDR1 as GTSNPN and CDR2 as SVGIG (reference sequence). The CDR3 sequence: CAWSGDNNSPLHF. The CDR3 DNA reads as TGTGCCTGGAGTGGAGACAACAATTCACCCCTCCACTTT.

The V call is TRBV5-1, the J call TRBJ2-7; the match to TRBD1 covers 7 bases. Trimming took 3 bases from V and 1 from J; bases not matched to a gene: 1. This CDR3 has 13 residues. The germline CDR1 and CDR2 sequences are SGHRS and YFSETQ. This CDR3 is CASSSTGSYEQYF. CDR3 nucleotide sequence: TGCGCCAGCAGCTCGACAGGGTCCTACGAGCAGTACTTC.

This clone has a single count. The J gene is TRBJ2-1, the V gene TRBV15; 7 positions agree with TRBD1. Unmatched junction bases numbered 10, after V lost 3 bases and J lost 5 bases. Germline loops: CDR1 LNHNV, CDR2 YYDKDF (reference sequence). CDR3 length: 16 amino acids. The CDR3 DNA sequence: TGTGCCACCAGCAGTGCCGGGACAGCCTTGAACAATGAGCAGTTCTTC. It codes for CATSSAGTALNNEQFF.

V gene TRBV7-2 combines with J gene TRBJ2-7; 7 bases are a match to TRBD1. The junction had 10 bases not matched to a gene; V was cut back by 2 bases and J by 6 bases. From germline, CDR1 is SGHTA and CDR2 FQGNSA. CDR3 length: 15 amino acids. CDR3 DNA: TGTGCCAGCAGCTTAATTGAACAGGGGCCGAGCGAGCAGTACTTC. This codes for CASSLIEQGPSEQYF. Using reference TRBV7-2 and TRBJ2-7 for the parts outside the CDR3, the full variable domain is GAGVSQSPSNKVTEKGKDVELRCDPISGHTALYWYRQSLGQGLEFLIYFQGNSAPDKSGLPSDRFSAERTGGSVSTLTIQRTQQEDSAVYLCASSLIEQGPSEQYFGPGTRLTVT.

This clone was observed once. The chain uses TRBV15 and TRBJ1-5; 7 positions match TRBD1. The germline gives CDR1 LNHNV, CDR2 YYDKDF (reference sequence). CDR3 length: 17 amino acids. The trim removed 0 bases at V and 4 bases at J, leaving 9 bases unmatched. The CDR3 loop is CATSRDEAQGENQPQHF. CDR3 bases: TGTGCCACCAGCAGAGATGAGGCGCAGGGGGAAAATCAGCCCCAGCATTTT.

V gene TRBV9 combines with J gene TRBJ2-2, with 8 bases matching TRBD1. Germline values: CDR1 SGDLS, CDR2 YYNGEE. CDR3 length equals 15 residues. J lost 4 bases, V lost 3 bases, and 5 bases had no gene match. CDR3 DNA: TGTGCCAGCAGCGCCACGACAGGGGTCACCGGGGAGCTGTTTTTT. This translates into CASSATTGVTGELFF.

The chain joins TRBV5-1 to TRBJ1-4, with 9 bases identical to TRBD1. This CDR3 contains 15 residues. Germline CDR1 is SGHRS and CDR2 is YFSETQ. V shed 5 bases and J 4 bases; nucleotides not matched to a gene: 6. The CDR3 is CASREPGQGNEKLFF. CDR3 sequence (DNA): TGCGCCAGCAGGGAACCGGGACAGGGTAATGAAAAACTGTTTTTT.

The rearrangement links TRBV6-5 to TRBJ2-5; 7 nucleotides align to TRBD1. Germline V gives CDR1 MNHEY, CDR2 SVGAGI. The CDR3 sequence is 14 residues long. Germline trimming cut 8 bases from V and 3 bases from J; bases unmatched to any gene: 9. The CDR3 spells CASLEGAGKETQYF. The CDR3 nucleotides are TGTGCCAGCCTCGAGGGGGCAGGGAAAGAGACCCAGTACTTC.

This clone occurred once. The chain recombines TRBV5-1 with TRBJ1-2, with a possible D match to TRBD1 (5 bases). The CDR3 sequence is 14 residues long. Between the trimmed V and J ends, which lost 4 bases and 7 bases, there was a span of 17 bases. Looked up from germline, CDR1 is SGHRS and CDR2 is YFSETQ. The CDR3 protein is CASSAGGGEAGYTF. CDR3 bases: TGCGCCAGCAGCGCCGGTGGAGGGGAGGCTGGCTACACCTTC. The full variable domain, with the rest looked up from reference TRBV5-1 and TRBJ1-2, is KAGVTQTPRYLIKTRGQQVTLSCSPISGHRSVSWYQQTPGQGLQFLFEYFSETQRNKGNFPGRFSGRQFSNSRSEMNVSTLELGDSALYLCASSAGGGEAGYTFGSGTRLTVV.

This clone has just a few counts. The chain has TRBV7-8 and TRBJ2-2; 7 bases agree with TRBD1. Germline loops: CDR1 SGHVS, CDR2 FQNEAQ. The length of the CDR3 is 16 residues. Germline trimming cut 4 bases from V and 0 bases from J; bases unmatched to any gene: 5. The CDR3 DNA follows: TGTGCCAGCAGCTGGGACAGCCTACCGAACACCGGGGAGCTGTTTTTT. Amino acids: CASSWDSLPNTGELFF.

The chain couples TRBV11-2 to TRBJ1-6; D remains ambiguous. In germline, CDR1 is SGHAT, CDR2 FQNNGV. V was pared by 11 bases and J by 3 bases, with 11 bases between. The CDR3 contains 13 residues. The CDR3 region is CAAQVYYNSPLHF. Written as DNA, the CDR3 is TGTGCCGCTCAGGTCTACTATAATTCACCCCTCCACTTT.

This clone has just a few counts. This chain links TRBV5-4 with TRBJ1-1; 11 nucleotides agree with TRBD1. The CDR3 totals 15 residues. Germline V gives CDR1 SGHNT, CDR2 YYREEE (reference sequence). The J segment lost 2 bases and the V segment lost 4 bases, leaving 4 bases of the junction unmatched. CDR3 in amino acids: CASSPDRGPNTEAFF. The CDR3 DNA is TGTGCCAGCAGCCCGGACAGGGGGCCCAACACTGAAGCTTTCTTT. The variable domain in full, with the rest retrieved from reference TRBV5-4 and TRBJ1-1, is ETGVTQSPTHLIKTRGQQVTLRCSSQSGHNTVSWYQQALGQGPQFIFQYYREEENGRGNFPPRFSGLQFPNYSSELNVNALELDDSALYLCASSPDRGPNTEAFFGQGTRLTVV.

This chain uses TRBV7-8 with TRBJ1-2, with D tentatively TRBD1 (6 bases). Germline values: CDR1 SGHVS, CDR2 FQNEAQ. V dropped 5 bases and J dropped 9 bases, with 16 bases sitting between them. The CDR3 is 13 amino acids. The CDR3 spells CASSGGATDRYTF. In nucleotides, the CDR3 is TGTGCCAGCAGCGGGGGGGCGACGGATCGCTACACCTTC.

The genes are TRBV5-4 and TRBJ2-5, with TRBD2 matching over 11 bases. Trimming took 4 bases from V and 3 from J; bases not matched to a gene: 8. This CDR3 contains 16 residues. Per germline, CDR1 SGHNT and CDR2 YYREEE (reference sequence). The CDR3 protein is CASSAPVTSGEETQYF. CDR3 nucleotides: TGTGCCAGCAGCGCCCCCGTGACTAGCGGGGAAGAGACCCAGTACTTC.

This sequence joins TRBV5-8 and TRBJ2-7, with 9 bases fitting TRBD1. V trimming: 5 bases; J trimming: 1 base; junction bases outside the gene matches: 4. CDR1 and CDR2 (germline): SGHTS, YDEGEE. This CDR3 region has 14 residues. Written as DNA, the CDR3 is TGTGCCAGCAGGGACAGGGGATTATCCTACGAGCAGTACTTC. Amino acid sequence: CASRDRGLSYEQYF.

The gene calls are TRBV12-5 and TRBJ1-2, with TRBD1 identical over 7 bases. With V trimmed by 7 bases and J by 4 bases, 6 bases remained unmatched. CDR1 is LGHNT, CDR2 FRNRAP, per germline. The length of the CDR3 is 13 residues. CDR3 residues: CASAREGAYGYTF. The CDR3 coding sequence is TGTGCTAGTGCCCGGGAGGGGGCCTATGGCTACACCTTC.

The J gene is TRBJ1-2, the V gene TRBV5-5; 7 bases agree with TRBD1. V lost 2 bases, J lost 0 bases, and 7 bases stayed unmatched. The CDR3 covers 16 residues. Germline assignment: CDR1 SGHKS and CDR2 YYEKEE (reference sequence). The CDR3 nucleotides read TGTGCCAGCAGCTTAGCGACAGGGAGGCCTAACTATGGCTACACCTTC. Its translation is CASSLATGRPNYGYTF.

This clone has more than one count but fewer than ten. The J gene is TRBJ1-1, the V gene TRBV18; TRBD1 is a possible D gene (5 bases). The CDR3 has 13 residues. Per germline, CDR1 KGHSH and CDR2 LQKENI. Between the trimmed V and J ends, which lost 6 bases and 11 bases, there was a span of 19 bases. Written as DNA, the CDR3 is TGTGCCAGCTCGGACACCGGGCCTCTCGCGGCTTTCTTT. Amino acid sequence: CASSDTGPLAAFF.

The J gene is TRBJ1-5, the V gene TRBV7-8, with 11 bases that match TRBD1. Germline lookup yields CDR1 SGHVS and CDR2 FQNEAQ. The CDR3 has 15 amino acids. After removal of 5 bases from V and 2 bases from J, the junction contained 2 bases not matched to a gene. CDR3 loop: CASSTGQGGNQPQHF. The DNA of the CDR3 is TGTGCCAGCAGCACGGGACAGGGGGGCAATCAGCCCCAGCATTTT. The variable domain in full, completed from reference TRBV7-8 and TRBJ1-5, reads GAGVSQSPRYKVAKRGQDVALRCDPISGHVSLFWYQQALGQGPEFLTYFQNEAQLDKSGLPSDRFFAERPEGSVSTLKIQRTQQEDSAVYLCASSTGQGGNQPQHFGDGTRLSIL.

The chain recombines TRBV29-1 with TRBJ2-7, with a tentative D call TRBD1 (5 bases). V was pared by 2 bases and J by 4 bases, with 12 bases between. The CDR3 has 13 amino acids. Germline V CDR1 and CDR2: SQVTM, ANQGSEA. CDR3 DNA sequence: TGCAGCGTTGAAAAGGGTGACAGATACGAGCAGTACTTC. Protein product: CSVEKGDRYEQYF.